The present T cell receptor (beta chain) was sequenced within a study of control samples from healthy donors and cancer patients. The assay was immunoSEQ multiplex PCR, and TCRdb's table has in-frame clones only and misses some. The profile shows more than 75,000 clones, about four fifths of them singletons. Germline V lookup: CDR1 SGHAT, CDR2 FQNNGV. Between the trimmed V and J ends, which lost 5 bases and 1 base, there was a span of 14 bases. CDR3 length: 15 residues. The material sequenced was blood. The chain recombines TRBV11-2 with TRBJ1-1; a possible D gene is TRBD1 (6 bases). This TCR was sampled from a woman aged 25 to 39 in good health. The CDR3 bases are TGTGCCAGCAGCCACCGCAGGGGAGGGAACACTGAAGCTTTCTTT. Translating it yields CASSHRRGGNTEAFF.